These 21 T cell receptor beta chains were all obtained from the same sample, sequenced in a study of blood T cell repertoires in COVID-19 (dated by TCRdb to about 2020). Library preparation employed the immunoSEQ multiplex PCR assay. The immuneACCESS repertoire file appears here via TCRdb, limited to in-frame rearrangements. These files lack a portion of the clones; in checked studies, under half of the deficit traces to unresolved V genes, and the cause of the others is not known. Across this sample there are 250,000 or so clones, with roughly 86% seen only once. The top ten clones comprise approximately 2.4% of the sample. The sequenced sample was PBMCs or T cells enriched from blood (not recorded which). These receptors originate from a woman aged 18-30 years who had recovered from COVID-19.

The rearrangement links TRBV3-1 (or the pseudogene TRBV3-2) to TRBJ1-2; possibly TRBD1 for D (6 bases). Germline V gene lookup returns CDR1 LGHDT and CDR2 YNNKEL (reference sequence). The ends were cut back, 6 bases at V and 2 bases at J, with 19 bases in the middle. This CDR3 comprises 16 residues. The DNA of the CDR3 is TGTGCCAGCAGTTTTAGAAACAGGGAGCGCAACTATGGCTACACCTTC. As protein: CASSFRNRERNYGYTF.

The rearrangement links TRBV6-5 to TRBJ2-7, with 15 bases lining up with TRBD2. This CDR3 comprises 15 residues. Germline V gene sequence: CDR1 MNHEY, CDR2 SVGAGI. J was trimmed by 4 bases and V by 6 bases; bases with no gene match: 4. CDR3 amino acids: CASSLGLAGGYEQYF. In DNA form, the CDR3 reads TGTGCCAGCAGCCTCGGACTAGCGGGAGGGTACGAGCAGTACTTC.

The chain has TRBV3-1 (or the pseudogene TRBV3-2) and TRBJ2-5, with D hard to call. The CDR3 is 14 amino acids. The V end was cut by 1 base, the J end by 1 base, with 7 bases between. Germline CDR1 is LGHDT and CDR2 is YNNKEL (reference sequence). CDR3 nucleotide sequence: TGTGCCAGCAGCCAAGGTAACGGCCAAGAGACCCAGTACTTC. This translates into CASSQGNGQETQYF.

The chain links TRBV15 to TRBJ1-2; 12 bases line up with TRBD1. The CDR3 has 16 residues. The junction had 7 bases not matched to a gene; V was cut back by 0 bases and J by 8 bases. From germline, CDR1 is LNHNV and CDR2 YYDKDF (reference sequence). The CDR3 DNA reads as TGTGCCACCAGCAGAGAGACCCCGGGACAGGGGGCGGGCTACACCTTC. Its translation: CATSRETPGQGAGYTF.

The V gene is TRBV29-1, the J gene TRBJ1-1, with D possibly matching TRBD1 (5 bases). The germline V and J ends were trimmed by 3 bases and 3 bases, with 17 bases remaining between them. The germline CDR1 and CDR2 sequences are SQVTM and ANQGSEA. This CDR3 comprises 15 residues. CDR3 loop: CSVEAQGKADTEAFF. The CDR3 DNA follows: TGCAGCGTTGAGGCGCAGGGAAAAGCAGACACTGAAGCTTTCTTT.

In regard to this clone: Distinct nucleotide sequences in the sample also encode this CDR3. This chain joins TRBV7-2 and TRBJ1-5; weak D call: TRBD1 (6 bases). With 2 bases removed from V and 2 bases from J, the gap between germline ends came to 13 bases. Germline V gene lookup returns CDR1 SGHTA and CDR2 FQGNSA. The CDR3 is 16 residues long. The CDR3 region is CASSLLTGSGNQPQHF. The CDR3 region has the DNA TGTGCCAGCAGCTTACTCACAGGGTCGGGCAATCAGCCCCAGCATTTT.

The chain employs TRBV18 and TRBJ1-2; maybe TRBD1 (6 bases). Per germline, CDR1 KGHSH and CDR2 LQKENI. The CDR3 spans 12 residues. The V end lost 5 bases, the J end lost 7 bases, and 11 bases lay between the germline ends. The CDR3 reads CASSEGDTGYTF. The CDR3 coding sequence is TGTGCCAGCTCAGAGGGGGATACTGGCTACACCTTC.

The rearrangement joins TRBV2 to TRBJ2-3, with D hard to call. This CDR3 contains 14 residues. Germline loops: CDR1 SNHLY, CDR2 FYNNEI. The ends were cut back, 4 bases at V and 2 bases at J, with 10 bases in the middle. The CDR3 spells CASSGLEDTDTQYF. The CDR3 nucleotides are TGTGCCAGCAGTGGACTGGAAGACACAGATACGCAGTATTTT.

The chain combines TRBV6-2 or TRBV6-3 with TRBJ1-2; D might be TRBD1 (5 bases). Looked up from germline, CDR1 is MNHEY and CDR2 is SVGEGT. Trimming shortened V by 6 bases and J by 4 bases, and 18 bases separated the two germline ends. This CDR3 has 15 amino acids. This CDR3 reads CASSSRSQDSYGYTF. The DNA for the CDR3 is TGTGCCAGCAGCTCGCGTTCACAAGACAGCTATGGCTACACCTTC.

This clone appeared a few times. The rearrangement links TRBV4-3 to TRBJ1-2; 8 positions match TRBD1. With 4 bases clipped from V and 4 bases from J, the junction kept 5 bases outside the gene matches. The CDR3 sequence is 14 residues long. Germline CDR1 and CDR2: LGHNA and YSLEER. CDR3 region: CASSRVRGLYGYTF. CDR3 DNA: TGCGCCAGCAGCCGAGTCAGGGGGCTCTATGGCTACACCTTC.

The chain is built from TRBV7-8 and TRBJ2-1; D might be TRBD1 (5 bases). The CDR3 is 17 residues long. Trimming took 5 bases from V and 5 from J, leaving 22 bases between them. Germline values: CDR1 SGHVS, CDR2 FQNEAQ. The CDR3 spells CASSLQARQSQDNEQFF. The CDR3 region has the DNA TGTGCCAGCAGCCTCCAAGCCCGACAGTCGCAGGACAATGAGCAGTTCTTC.

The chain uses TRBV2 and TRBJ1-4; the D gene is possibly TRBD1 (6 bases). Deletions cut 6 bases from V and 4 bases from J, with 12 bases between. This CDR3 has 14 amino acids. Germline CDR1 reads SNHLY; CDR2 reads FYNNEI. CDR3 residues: CASRKDRINEKLFF. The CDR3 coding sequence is TGTGCCAGCAGGAAGGACAGAATTAATGAAAAACTGTTTTTT.

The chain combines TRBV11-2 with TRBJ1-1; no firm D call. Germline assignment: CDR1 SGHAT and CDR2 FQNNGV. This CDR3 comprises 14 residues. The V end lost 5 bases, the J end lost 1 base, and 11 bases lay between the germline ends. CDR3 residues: CASSRGGENTEAFF. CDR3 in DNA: TGTGCCAGCAGCCGCGGCGGGGAGAACACTGAAGCTTTCTTT.

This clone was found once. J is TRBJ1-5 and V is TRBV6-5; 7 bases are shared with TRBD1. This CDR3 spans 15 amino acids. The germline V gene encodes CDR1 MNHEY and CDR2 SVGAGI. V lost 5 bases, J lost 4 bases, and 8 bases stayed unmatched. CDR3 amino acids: CASSPQGNLNQPQHF. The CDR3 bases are TGTGCCAGCAGTCCACAGGGGAATCTTAATCAGCCCCAGCATTTT.

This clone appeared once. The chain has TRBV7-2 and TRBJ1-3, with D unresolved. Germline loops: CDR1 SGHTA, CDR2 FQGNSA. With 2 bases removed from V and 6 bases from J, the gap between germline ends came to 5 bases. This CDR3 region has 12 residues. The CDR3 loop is CASSLQKNTIYF. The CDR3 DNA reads TGTGCCAGCAGCTTACAGAAAAACACCATATATTTT. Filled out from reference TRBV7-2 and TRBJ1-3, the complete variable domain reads GAGVSQSPSNKVTEKGKDVELRCDPISGHTALYWYRQSLGQGLEFLIYFQGNSAPDKSGLPSDRFSAERTGGSVSTLTIQRTQQEDSAVYLCASSLQKNTIYFGEGSWLTVV.

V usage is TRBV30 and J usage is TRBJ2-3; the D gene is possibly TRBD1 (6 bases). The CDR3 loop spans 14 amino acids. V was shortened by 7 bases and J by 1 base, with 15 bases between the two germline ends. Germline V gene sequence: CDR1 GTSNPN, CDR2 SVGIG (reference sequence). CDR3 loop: CASYPGVRTDTQYF. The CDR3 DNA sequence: TGTGCCTCCTATCCAGGGGTCCGCACAGATACGCAGTATTTT.

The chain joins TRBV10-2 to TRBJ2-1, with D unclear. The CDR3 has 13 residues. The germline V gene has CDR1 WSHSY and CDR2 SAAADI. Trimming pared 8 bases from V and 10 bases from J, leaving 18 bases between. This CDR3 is CASGRQKEIEQFF. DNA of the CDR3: TGCGCCAGCGGAAGGCAGAAGGAGATCGAGCAGTTCTTC.

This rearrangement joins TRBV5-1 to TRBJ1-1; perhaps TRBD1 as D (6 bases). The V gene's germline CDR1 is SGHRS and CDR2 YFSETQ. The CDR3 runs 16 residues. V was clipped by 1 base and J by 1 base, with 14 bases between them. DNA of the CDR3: TGCGCCAGCAGCTTGAGTACAGGGAAGCGGAACACTGAAGCTTTCTTT. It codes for CASSLSTGKRNTEAFF.

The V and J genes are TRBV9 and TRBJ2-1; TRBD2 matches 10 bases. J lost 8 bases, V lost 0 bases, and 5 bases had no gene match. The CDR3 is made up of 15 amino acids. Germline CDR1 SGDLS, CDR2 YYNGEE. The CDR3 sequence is CASSVETSGIYEQFF. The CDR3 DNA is TGTGCCAGCAGCGTAGAAACTAGCGGGATCTATGAGCAGTTCTTC. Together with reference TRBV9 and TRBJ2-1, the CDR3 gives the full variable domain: DSGVTQTPKHLITATGQRVTLRCSPRSGDLSVYWYQQSLDQGLQFLIQYYNGEERAKGNILERFSAQQFPDLHSELNLSSLELGDSALYFCASSVETSGIYEQFFGPGTRLTVL.

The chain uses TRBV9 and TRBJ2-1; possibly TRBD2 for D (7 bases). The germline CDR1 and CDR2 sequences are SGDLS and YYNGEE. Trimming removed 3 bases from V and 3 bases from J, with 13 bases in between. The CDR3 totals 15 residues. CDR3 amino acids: CASSAGGGLYNEQFF. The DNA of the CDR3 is TGTGCCAGCAGCGCGGGGGGCGGGCTCTACAATGAGCAGTTCTTC.

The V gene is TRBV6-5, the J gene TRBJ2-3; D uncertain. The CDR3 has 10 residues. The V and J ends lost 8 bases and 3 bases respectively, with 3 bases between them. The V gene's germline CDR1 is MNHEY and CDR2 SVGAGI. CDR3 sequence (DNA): TGTGCCAGCCGGACAGATACGCAGTATTTT. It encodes CASRTDTQYF.